This TCR beta chain was captured in a study of blood T cell repertoires in COVID-19. For the study at large: Acute and convalescent COVID-19 samples came from the United States, Italy and Spain. Sample material is recorded as cDNA or gDNA derived from T cells, B-cell-depleted T cells, or PBMCs.

Study processing details: Estimated nucleated cell counts came from reference gene primer amplification. The table came from immunoSEQ multiplex PCR; TCRdb's copy has only in-frame clones and leaves some out. The DNA was the basis for D and trimming; V, J and clone size are from that table. This sample has approximately 180,000 clones, with more than 75% found just once. Trimming left V 5 bases short and J 2 bases short, with 4 bases between. CDR3 size: 12 residues. Germline V lookup: CDR1 LGHDT, CDR2 YNNKEL (reference sequence). Seattle patients were enrolled during active infection and followed longitudinally.

The V call is TRBV3-1 (or the pseudogene TRBV3-2), the J call TRBJ1-3; D gene uncertain. This sequence was found in a person aged 65-85 years with COVID-19, enrolled during active disease. The source material was peripheral blood. The CDR3 is CASSSTGNTIYF. CDR3 sequence (DNA): TGTGCCAGCAGCTCCACTGGAAACACCATATATTTT.